This record covers a single T cell receptor (beta chain). Its target is not known. This sample is drawn from a study of cytomegalovirus exposure and HLA in healthy donors. Study findings and constraints: TCR beta chains numbering approximately 150 were designated cytomegalovirus-associated.

CDR1 is LNHNV and CDR2 is YYDKDF in the germline V gene (reference sequence). The CDR3 runs to 17 residues. V was cut by 0 bases and J by 0 bases, with 12 bases left in between. The PCR employed 60 Vbeta primers together with 13 Jbeta primers. Assay used: immunoSEQ multiplex PCR; TCRdb lists only in-frame clones, some missing. The sample includes about 130,000 clones, approximately 85% of them seen just once. The sequence derives from a boy between 5 and 17 years old in good health and CMV-seronegative. The chain uses TRBV15 and TRBJ2-4, with D possibly matching TRBD2 (5 bases). Sequences were obtained from PBMCs. CDR3 region: CATSRDRRAGAKNIQYF. The CDR3 DNA reads TGTGCCACCAGCAGAGATAGGCGGGCCGGAGCCAAAAACATTCAGTACTTC.